This TCR beta chain was sequenced for a study of beta chain features in type 1 diabetes. Researchers reported sorting CD4+ naive, central memory, regulatory and stem cell-like memory cells via CD45RO/CCR7/CD25/CD127/CD95/CD27. Sequenced material consisted of expressed TCRB transcripts (all of the isolated RNA was reverse transcribed). Some 3.6 million reads was the average for naive, central memory and regulatory T cell samples. The repertoire was sequenced with immunoSEQ multiplex PCR; TCRdb's copy has only in-frame clones and lacks some. Among about 330,000 clones listed, roughly 9.6% were seen once. V lost 3 bases to trimming and J lost 8 bases; unmatched junction nucleotides: 12. The CDR3 covers 16 residues. Per the germline V gene, CDR1 is SGDLS and CDR2 is YYNGEE.

The sequence came from a young woman in good health. Source material: naive CD4+ T cells from blood. The J gene is TRBJ2-1, the V gene TRBV9, with 9 bases identical to TRBD2. For the CDR3, the DNA is TGTGCCAGCAGCGCTGCCGGGGCTAGCGGGGTCCATGAGCAGTTCTTC. This gives the protein CASSAAGASGVHEQFF.